These 7 T cell receptor beta chains were all obtained from the same sample, sequenced in a study of blood T cell repertoires in COVID-19. Some clones are missing from TCRdb's copy, which holds only in-frame ones; the method was immunoSEQ multiplex PCR. The table has about 250,000 clones, around 89% seen once; the top ten hold around 6.6%. Material for sequencing was peripheral blood. The receptors shown here come from a woman in her thirties with COVID-19, enrolled during active disease.

The chain combines TRBV4-2 with TRBJ1-4; 7 positions match TRBD1. Trimming took 3 bases from V and 0 from J; bases not matched to a gene: 4. Germline assignment: CDR1 LGHNA and CDR2 YNFKEQ. The CDR3 is 16 amino acids. The CDR3 spells CASSQGQRTTNEKLFF. The CDR3 coding sequence is TGTGCCAGCAGCCAGGGACAGAGGACAACTAATGAAAAACTGTTTTTT.

The chain employs TRBV7-8 and TRBJ2-1; no clear D. Germline V lookup: CDR1 SGHVS, CDR2 FQNEAQ. There are 12 residues in the CDR3. Between the trimmed V and J ends, which lost 1 base and 10 bases, there was a span of 8 bases. CDR3 in amino acids: CASSLGWAEQFF. CDR3 coding DNA: TGTGCCAGCAGCTTAGGTTGGGCGGAGCAGTTCTTC.

The chain employs TRBV5-6 and TRBJ1-4, with 9 bases that match TRBD1. From germline, CDR1 is SGHDT and CDR2 YYEEEE. This CDR3 region has 15 residues. Trimming at V came to 3 bases and at J to 8 bases, leaving 8 bases not matched to a gene. The CDR3 protein is CASSSPGQGGEKLFF. In nucleotides, the CDR3 is TGTGCCAGCAGCTCCCCGGGACAGGGTGGCGAAAAACTGTTTTTT.

The rearrangement links TRBV4-3 to TRBJ2-2; D not resolved. Trimming shortened V by 0 bases and J by 0 bases, and 8 bases separated the two germline ends. The CDR3 contains 16 residues. CDR1 is LGHNA, CDR2 YSLEER, per germline. CDR3 sequence: CASSQDPGANTGELFF. CDR3 DNA: TGCGCCAGCAGCCAAGATCCGGGTGCGAACACCGGGGAGCTGTTTTTT.

This sequence joins TRBV29-1 and TRBJ2-1, with 12 bases matching TRBD2. Germline V gives CDR1 SQVTM, CDR2 ANQGSEA. Trimming took 5 bases from V and 7 from J; bases not matched to a gene: 3. The CDR3 spans 13 residues. The CDR3 region has the DNA TGCAGCGTTTCGACTAGCGGGAGTAATGAGCAGTTCTTC. Its protein product is CSVSTSGSNEQFF.

The DNA of the CDR3 is TGTGCCAGCAGCTTAGCCCGGACAGGGGGAAACTACAATGAGCAGTTCTTC. It translates to CASSLARTGGNYNEQFF. The chain links TRBV11-2 to TRBJ2-1, with 10 bases fitting TRBD1. In germline, CDR1 is SGHAT, CDR2 FQNNGV. The CDR3 has 17 amino acids. Losses at the gene ends were 1 base for V and 3 bases for J; bases not matched to a gene: 6. Based on the CDR3 plus reference TRBV11-2 and TRBJ2-1, the full variable domain is EAGVAQSPRYKIIEKRQSVAFWCNPISGHATLYWYQQILGQGPKLLIQFQNNGVVDDSQLPKDRFSAERLKGVDSTLKIQPAKLEDSAVYLCASSLARTGGNYNEQFFGPGTRLTVL.

J is TRBJ1-1 and V is TRBV27; D is unresolved. V was clipped by 7 bases and J by 4 bases, with 19 bases between them. CDR3 length: 15 amino acids. CDR1 and CDR2 from the germline V gene are MNHEY and SMNVEV (reference sequence). This CDR3 is CASTTHPWGGTEAFF. The CDR3 DNA follows: TGTGCCAGCACCACTCATCCCTGGGGAGGCACTGAAGCTTTCTTT.